This TCR beta chain was recovered during a study of blood T cell repertoires in COVID-19. In the study overall: Specimens from acute and convalescent COVID-19 originated in the United States, Italy and Spain. T cells, B-cell-depleted T cells, or PBMCs supplied cDNA or gDNA.

CDR3 length equals 16 residues. Trimming cost V 5 bases and J 0 bases, with 15 bases left between them. CDR1 and CDR2 from the germline V gene are SGHRS and YFSETQ. Original analysis: Amplification of reference gene primers was used by the study to estimate nucleated cell counts. Produced via immunoSEQ multiplex PCR; TCRdb's table is partial and in-frame only. The D gene and trimming were derived from the DNA, and the V and J assignments and clone size from that table. The sample includes fewer than 350,000 clones, about 86% seen only once; the top ten take roughly 2.9%. The sample consisted of peripheral blood. This clonotype originated in a woman aged 60-70 years with active or convalescent COVID-19. This chain joins TRBV5-1 and TRBJ2-1; no reliable D call. In DNA form, the CDR3 reads TGCGCCAGCAGTCTGAGGCTCAGATCCTCCTACAATGAGCAGTTCTTC. Protein sequence: CASSLRLRSSYNEQFF.